This note documents a single TCR beta chain sequence. These data belong to a study of shared clonotypes between healthy human individuals. TCRdb keeps only in-frame clones here, not all; method: immunoSEQ multiplex PCR. The sample yields 2 million or so clones, 85% to 95% seen once. Per the germline V gene, CDR1 is KGHSH and CDR2 is LQKENI. The germline V and J ends were trimmed by 3 bases and 0 bases, with 15 bases remaining between them. There are 17 residues in the CDR3. The material sequenced was naive CD4+ T cells sorted from blood. Sample subset: CD45RA+ positively selected. The V and J genes are TRBV18 and TRBJ1-5; the D is unclear. The receptor comes from a man between 18 and 29 years old in good health. CDR3 in DNA: TGTGCCAGCTCACCCGTGAGGTCGCAGGATAGCAATCAGCCCCAGCATTTT. This sequence encodes CASSPVRSQDSNQPQHF.